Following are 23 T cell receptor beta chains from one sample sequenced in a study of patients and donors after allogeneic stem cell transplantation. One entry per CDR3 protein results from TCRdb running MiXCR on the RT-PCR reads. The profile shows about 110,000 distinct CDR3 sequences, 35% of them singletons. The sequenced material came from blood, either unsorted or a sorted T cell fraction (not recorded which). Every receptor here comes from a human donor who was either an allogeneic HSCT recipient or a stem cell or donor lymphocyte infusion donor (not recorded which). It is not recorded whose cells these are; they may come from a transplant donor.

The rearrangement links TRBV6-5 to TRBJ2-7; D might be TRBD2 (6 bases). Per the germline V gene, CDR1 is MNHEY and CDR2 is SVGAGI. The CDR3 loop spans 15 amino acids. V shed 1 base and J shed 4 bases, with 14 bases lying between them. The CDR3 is CASSYYRDSPYEQYF. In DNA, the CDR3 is TGTGCCAGCAGTTACTACCGGGACTCCCCGTACGAGCAGTACTTC.

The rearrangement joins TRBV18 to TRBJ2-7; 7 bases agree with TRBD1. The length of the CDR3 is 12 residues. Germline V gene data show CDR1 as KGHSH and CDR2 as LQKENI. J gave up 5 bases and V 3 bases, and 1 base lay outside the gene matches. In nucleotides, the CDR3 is TGTGCCAGCTCACCCGACAGGGACGAGCAGTACTTC. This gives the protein CASSPDRDEQYF.

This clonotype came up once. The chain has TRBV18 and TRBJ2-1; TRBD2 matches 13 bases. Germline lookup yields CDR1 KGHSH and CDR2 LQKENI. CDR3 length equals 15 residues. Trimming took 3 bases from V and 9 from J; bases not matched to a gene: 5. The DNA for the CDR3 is TGTGCCAGCTCACCGGGACTAGCGGGGCTTGGTGAGCAGTTCTTC. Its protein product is CASSPGLAGLGEQFF.

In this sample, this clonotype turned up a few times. The CDR3 coding sequence is TGTGCCAGCAGCTTAGATCGGTATCGGGACAGGGGGTCGAATGCTTTCTTT. Translating gives CASSLDRYRDRGSNAFF. V is TRBV7-8 and J is TRBJ1-1; 11 bases agree with TRBD1. Per germline, CDR1 SGHVS and CDR2 FQNEAQ. V trimming: 1 base; J trimming: 11 bases; junction bases outside the gene matches: 15. The CDR3 totals 17 residues.

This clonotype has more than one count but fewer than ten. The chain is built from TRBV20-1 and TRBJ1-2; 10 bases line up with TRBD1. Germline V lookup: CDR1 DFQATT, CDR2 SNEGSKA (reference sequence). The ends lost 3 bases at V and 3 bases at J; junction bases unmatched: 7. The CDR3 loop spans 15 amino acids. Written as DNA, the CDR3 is TGCAGTGCTAGTAGTTATGGGACAGGGGACTATGGCTACACCTTC. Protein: CSASSYGTGDYGYTF.

CDR3 loop: CSASHYEQFF. In DNA form, the CDR3 reads TGCAGTGCTAGCCACTATGAGCAGTTCTTC. The chain uses TRBV20-1 and TRBJ2-1; D call uncertain. This CDR3 has 10 residues. V was clipped by 3 bases and J by 8 bases, with 5 bases between them. Per germline, CDR1 DFQATT and CDR2 SNEGSKA (reference sequence).

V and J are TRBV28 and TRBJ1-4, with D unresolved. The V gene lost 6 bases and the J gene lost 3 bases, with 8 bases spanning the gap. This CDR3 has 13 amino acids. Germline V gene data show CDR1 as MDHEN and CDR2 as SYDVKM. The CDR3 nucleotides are TGTGCCAGCAGGGTAGGGCCTAATGAAAAACTGTTTTTT. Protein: CASRVGPNEKLFF.

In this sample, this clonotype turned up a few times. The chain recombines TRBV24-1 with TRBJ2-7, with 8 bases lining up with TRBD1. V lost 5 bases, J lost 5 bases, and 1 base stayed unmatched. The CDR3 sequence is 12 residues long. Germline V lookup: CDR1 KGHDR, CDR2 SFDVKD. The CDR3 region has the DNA TGTGCCACCAGTGCAGGGGGCCACGAGCAGTACTTC. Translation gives CATSAGGHEQYF.

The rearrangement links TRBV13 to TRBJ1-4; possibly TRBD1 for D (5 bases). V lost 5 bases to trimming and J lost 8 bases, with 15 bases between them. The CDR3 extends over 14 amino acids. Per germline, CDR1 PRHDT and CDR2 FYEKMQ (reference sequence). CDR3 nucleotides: TGTGCCAGCAGCACAATGGACAATCGGGAAAAACTGTTTTTT. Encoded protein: CASSTMDNREKLFF.

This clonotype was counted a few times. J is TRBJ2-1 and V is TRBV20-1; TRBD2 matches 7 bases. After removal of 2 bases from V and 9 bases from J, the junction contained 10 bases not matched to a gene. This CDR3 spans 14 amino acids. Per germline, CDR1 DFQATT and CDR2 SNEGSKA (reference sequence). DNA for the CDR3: TGCAGTGCTAGAAGTCTAGCGGCCTCCGGTGAGCAGTTCTTC. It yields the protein CSARSLAASGEQFF.

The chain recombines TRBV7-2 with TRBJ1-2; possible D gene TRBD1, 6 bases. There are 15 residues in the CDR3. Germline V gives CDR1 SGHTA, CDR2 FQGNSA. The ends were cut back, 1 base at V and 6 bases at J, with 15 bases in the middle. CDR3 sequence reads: CASSLDGGWSDGYTF. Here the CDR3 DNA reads TGTGCCAGCAGCTTAGATGGGGGCTGGAGTGATGGCTACACCTTC.

The CDR3 here is CASGTPKSYEQYF. Here the CDR3 DNA reads TGTGCCAGCGGGACACCCAAATCCTACGAGCAGTACTTC. The chain employs TRBV27 and TRBJ2-7; D is possibly TRBD1 (6 bases). Germline V gene lookup returns CDR1 MNHEY and CDR2 SMNVEV (reference sequence). This CDR3 region has 13 residues. Trimming shortened V by 8 bases and J by 1 base, and 12 bases separated the two germline ends.

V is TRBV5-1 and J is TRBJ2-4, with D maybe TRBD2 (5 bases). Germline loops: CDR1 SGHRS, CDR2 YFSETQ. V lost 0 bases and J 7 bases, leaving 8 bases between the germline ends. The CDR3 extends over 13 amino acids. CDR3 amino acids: CASSLGGVNIQYF. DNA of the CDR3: TGCGCCAGCAGCTTGGGGGGAGTGAACATTCAGTACTTC.

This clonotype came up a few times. The CDR3 nucleotides are TGCGCCAGCAGTGACGCGGATACTAACTATGGCTACACCTTC. Protein product: CASSDADTNYGYTF. This chain links TRBV10-2 with TRBJ1-2; the D is unclear. Germline CDR1 reads WSHSY; CDR2 reads SAAADI. Trimming removed 3 bases from V and 0 bases from J, with 8 bases in between. This CDR3 comprises 14 residues.

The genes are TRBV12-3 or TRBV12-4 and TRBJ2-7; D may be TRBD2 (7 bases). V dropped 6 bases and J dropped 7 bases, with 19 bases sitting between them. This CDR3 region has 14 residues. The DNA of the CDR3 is TGTGCCAGCAGCCCTGGGGGCGGGAGTAGAGAGCAGTACTTC. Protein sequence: CASSPGGGSREQYF.

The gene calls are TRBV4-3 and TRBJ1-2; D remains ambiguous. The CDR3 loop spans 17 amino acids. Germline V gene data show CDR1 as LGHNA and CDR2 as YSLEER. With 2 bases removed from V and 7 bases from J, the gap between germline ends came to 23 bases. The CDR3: CASSQKKADWKGGGYTF. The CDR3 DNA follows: TGCGCCAGCAGCCAAAAGAAGGCGGACTGGAAAGGAGGTGGCTACACCTTC.

CDR3 sequence (DNA): TGTGCCAGCAAAGCCCATGGAAGCACAGATACGCAGTATTTT. This encodes CASKAHGSTDTQYF. The chain couples TRBV27 to TRBJ2-3; D not resolved. From germline, CDR1 is MNHEY and CDR2 SMNVEV (reference sequence). The CDR3 sequence is 14 residues long. Trimming pared 7 bases from V and 0 bases from J, leaving 11 bases between.

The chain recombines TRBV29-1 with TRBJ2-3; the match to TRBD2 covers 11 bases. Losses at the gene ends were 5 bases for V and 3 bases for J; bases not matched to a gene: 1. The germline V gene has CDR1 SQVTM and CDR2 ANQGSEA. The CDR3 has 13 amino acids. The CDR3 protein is CSVRTSGTDTQYF. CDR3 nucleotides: TGCAGCGTTAGGACTAGCGGGACAGATACGCAGTATTTT.

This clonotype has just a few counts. The CDR3 region is CATSDGTGTAERYTF. The DNA for the CDR3 is TGTGCCACCAGTGATGGAACCGGGACAGCTGAGCGCTACACCTTC. The chain has TRBV24-1 and TRBJ1-2; 7 positions match TRBD1. The CDR3 has 15 residues. Trimming cost V 3 bases and J 9 bases; bases outside gene matches: 12. The germline CDR1 and CDR2 sequences are KGHDR and SFDVKD.

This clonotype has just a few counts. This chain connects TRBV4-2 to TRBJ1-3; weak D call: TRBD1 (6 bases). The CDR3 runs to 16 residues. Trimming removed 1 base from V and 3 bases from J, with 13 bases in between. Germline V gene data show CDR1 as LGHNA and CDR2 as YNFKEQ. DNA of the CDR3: TGTGCCAGCAGCCAAGGCGGCAGGGGAGATGGAAACACCATATATTTT. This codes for CASSQGGRGDGNTIYF.

CDR3 protein: CASSTQPWTTVLLKNSPLHF. The DNA for the CDR3 is TGTGCCAGTAGTACCCAACCTTGGACCACCGTTCTCCTTAAGAATTCACCCCTCCACTTT. The gene calls are TRBV19 and TRBJ1-6, with D unresolved. The germline V gene has CDR1 LNHDA and CDR2 SQIVND (reference sequence). The CDR3 length is 20 residues. Trimming removed 4 bases at V and 7 bases at J, with 29 bases between.

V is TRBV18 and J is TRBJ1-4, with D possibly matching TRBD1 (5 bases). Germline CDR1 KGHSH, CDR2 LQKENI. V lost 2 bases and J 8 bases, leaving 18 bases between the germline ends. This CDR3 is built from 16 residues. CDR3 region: CASSPLSGTAGEKLFF. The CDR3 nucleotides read TGTGCCAGCTCACCATTATCCGGGACGGCAGGCGAAAAACTGTTTTTT.

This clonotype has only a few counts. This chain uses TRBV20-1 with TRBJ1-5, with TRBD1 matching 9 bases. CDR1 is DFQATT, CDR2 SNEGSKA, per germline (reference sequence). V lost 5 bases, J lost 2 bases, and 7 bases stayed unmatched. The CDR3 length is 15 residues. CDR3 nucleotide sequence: TGCAGTGCTCGACAGGGGGGGTATGGCAATCAGCCCCAGCATTTT. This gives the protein CSARQGGYGNQPQHF.